This is a list of T cell receptor beta chains from one sample in a study of T cells in Graves' hyperthyroidism and ophthalmopathy. Each CDR3 protein gets one entry after TCRdb re-called the multiplex PCR reads with MiXCR. This sample has about 280,000 distinct CDR3 sequences, with less than 30% found just once. Sequenced input: blood. These receptors were taken from a man aged 40-49 years with Graves' hyperthyroidism that later progressed to Graves' ophthalmopathy. Each CDR3 is given without its conserved first and last residue. Each record gives: D gene, CDR3 length, V gene, J gene, CDR3 protein. A D gene is named only where the DNA matches it firmly.

d_call: .; cdr3_length: 13; v_call: TRBV28; j_call: TRBJ2-5; cdr3_aa: ASSTAGTKQETQY
d_call: .; cdr3_length: 14; v_call: TRBV14; j_call: TRBJ2-2; cdr3_aa: ASSQEVGPNTGELF
d_call: .; cdr3_length: 13; v_call: TRBV5-1; j_call: TRBJ1-1; cdr3_aa: ASSRNRPPNTEAF
d_call: .; cdr3_length: 11; v_call: TRBV28; j_call: TRBJ1-1; cdr3_aa: ASTKTDTTLAF
d_call: .; cdr3_length: 12; v_call: TRBV12-3/TRBV12-4; j_call: TRBJ2-2; cdr3_aa: ASRGLINTGELF
d_call: .; cdr3_length: 13; v_call: TRBV19; j_call: TRBJ1-2; cdr3_aa: ASSKVGTERYGYT
d_call: .; cdr3_length: 13; v_call: TRBV28; j_call: TRBJ2-7; cdr3_aa: ASKNRQGSIYEQY
d_call: .; cdr3_length: 14; v_call: TRBV5-5; j_call: TRBJ1-2; cdr3_aa: ASSLGVGQGTYGYT
d_call: .; cdr3_length: 15; v_call: TRBV20-1; j_call: TRBJ1-6; cdr3_aa: SARDPRAGPNNSPLH
d_call: .; cdr3_length: 14; v_call: TRBV30; j_call: TRBJ1-1; cdr3_aa: AWSRRTRDGYLEAF
d_call: TRBD2; cdr3_length: 11; v_call: TRBV15; j_call: TRBJ2-7; cdr3_aa: ATSRGLVDEQY
d_call: .; cdr3_length: 13; v_call: TRBV28; j_call: TRBJ2-5; cdr3_aa: ASSLEEGVGETQY
d_call: .; cdr3_length: 12; v_call: TRBV30; j_call: TRBJ2-7; cdr3_aa: AWSVHHNLYEQY
d_call: .; cdr3_length: 12; v_call: TRBV28; j_call: TRBJ2-7; cdr3_aa: ASTPVSFSGEQY
d_call: TRBD1; cdr3_length: 15; v_call: TRBV10-3; j_call: TRBJ2-2; cdr3_aa: AISESGQGKNTGELF
d_call: .; cdr3_length: 11; v_call: TRBV29-1; j_call: TRBJ2-7; cdr3_aa: SVESDRSYEQY